This T cell receptor beta chain appears in the sequencing data of a study of CD8 T cells in ankylosing spondylitis. A note on this clonotype: The antigen is not known.

The CDR3 is made up of 17 amino acids. V lost 4 bases, J lost 0 bases, and 17 bases lay in between. Germline CDR1 reads SGHRS; CDR2 reads YFSETQ. General observations from the study: Characteristic of ankylosing spondylitis blood, it appeared, was a TCR beta motif comprising several highly homologous variants. Relatively scarce in peripheral blood, disease-linked clones were CD8+.

TCRdb recomputed calls from the 5' RACE reads with MiXCR, one row per CDR3 protein. The table lists over 200,000 distinct CDR3 sequences, about a sixth of them singletons. Sequenced input: blood, either unsorted or a sorted T cell fraction (not recorded which). The receptor was derived from a male donor with ankylosing spondylitis. The chain is built from TRBV5-1 and TRBJ2-1, with D possibly TRBD2 on 5 matching bases. CDR3 sequence: CASSAPALDSSYNEQFF. DNA of the CDR3: TGCGCCAGCAGCGCGCCAGCACTAGATAGCTCCTACAATGAGCAGTTCTTC.